These 2 T cell receptor beta chains came from one sample sequenced in a study of cytomegalovirus exposure and HLA in healthy donors. The study ran its PCR with 60 Vbeta and 13 Jbeta primers. Assay used: immunoSEQ multiplex PCR; TCRdb lists only in-frame clones, some missing. The sample holds under 200,000 clones, 79% seen once. What was sequenced was PBMCs. These receptors were taken from a man in his forties in good health and CMV-seronegative.

This clone was seen more than once but under ten times. The gene calls are TRBV5-1 and TRBJ2-1; D might be TRBD2 (6 bases). Germline V gene data show CDR1 as SGHRS and CDR2 as YFSETQ. This CDR3 comprises 13 residues. Between the trimmed V and J ends, which lost 0 bases and 9 bases, there was a span of 10 bases. CDR3 in amino acids: CASSLETGVEQFF. For the CDR3, the DNA is TGCGCCAGCAGCTTGGAAACGGGAGTTGAGCAGTTCTTC.

The CDR3 loop reads CASSRETGTSGRAGETQYF. The CDR3 region has the DNA TGTGCCAGCAGCCGAGAAACCGGGACTAGCGGGAGGGCGGGAGAGACCCAGTACTTC. V is TRBV7-2 and J is TRBJ2-5; 16 bases line up with TRBD2. The CDR3 sequence is 19 residues long. Looked up from germline, CDR1 is SGHTA and CDR2 is FQGNSA. V dropped 5 bases and J dropped 4; count of bases not matched to a gene: 13.